This entry features one T cell receptor beta chain sequence. This clonotype showed up many times. The antigen this receptor binds is unknown. Base quality data are lacking; no much larger clone is found one base away. V and J lose 11 bases and 0 bases, and a span of 14 bases separates them. The CDR3 has 14 amino acids, counting the end cysteine and phenylalanine. The kept DNA is CDR3 alone, 42 bases in frame from the first base. CDR1 and CDR2, per the germline V gene, are ENHRY and SYGVKD. The sample is drawn from a study of human T cells and chemical hapten exposure (dated by TCRdb to the early 2020s). In the study overall: For sensitization, 2% DPC in acetone was applied to a 2 cm by 2 cm area of upper inner arm skin. Weekly therapeutic DPC doses were additionally applied to the scalp of patients throughout the roughly 23-week study period. Patch testing on the upper back used Finn chambers containing 0.01% DPC, with scoring done after 6 days according to International Contact Dermatitis Research Group standards. The mostly female patient cohort included alopecia areata with under or over 50% scalp involvement, alopecia totalis and alopecia universalis. Libraries were pooled for sequencing, and per-sample TCR yields varied mainly because of small differences in library volumes within the pool. This study followed changes in the peripheral blood TCR repertoire in vivo during primary and secondary sensitization of alopecia patients to the hapten diphenylcyclopropenone (DPC). Blood samples were taken from patients before sensitization (week 0) and then at 2, 6 and about 24 weeks after DPC sensitization. Blood for TCR sequencing was provided by twenty-nine alopecia patients at one to four time points (pre-sensitization, 2, 6 and 24 weeks).

The library was generated by RACE. The instrument was a NextSeq 500. Library preparation attached unique molecular identifiers to individual cDNA molecules for quantitative, reproducible TCR counting. For every blood RNA sample, sequencing covered both the TCR alpha and TCR beta chains. Concerning the study's data processing: Samples had a median of 95,638 TCRs, with a range from roughly 23,224 to 700,000. The Decombinator software suite was used to annotate the V, J and CDR3 of the TCR reads. Every sample was subsampled to the same number of TCRs (28,000) for the PS versus PT1 abundance plots. TCRs were defined as expanded if absent before sensitization and observed at least eight times at the 2-week time point. Starting from the raw public reads, TCRdb applied fastp trimming at Q25, assembled clones with MiXCR and retained in-frame beta chains. Rows with a matching CDR3 protein are joined into one entry that keeps the most common DNA and genes. These V and J calls originate from TCRdb's pipeline instead of the authors' own analysis. This sample gives 65,000 to 95,000 distinct CDR3 sequences in total; about 6.6% of them show up just once. The top ten constitute approximately 1.2% of the sample.

Beyond this particular receptor, the publication reports: All patients had alopecia, a presumed autoimmune disease, so their immune response might differ from that of healthy individuals. Significantly more large CDR3 similarity clusters were formed by expanded TCRs than by pre-sensitization or healthy control sets, consistent with antigen-driven responses. The number of PT1 expanded TCRs positively correlated with patch test score, significant at thresholds 8, 16 and 32 but not 4. Repeated subsampling changed both the strength of the expansion versus patch-test correlation and the threshold at which that correlation became significant. DPC sensitization did not change the number of TCRs with a frequency above 1 in 1000, and there was no evidence of changes in global repertoire structure.

What this sample's time point label stands for: patch test 2, 6 weeks after DPC sensitization. The treatment or condition label on this specimen signifies: therapeutic diphenylcyclopropenone sensitization with weekly scalp DPC. At each patch-test visit, blood was drawn before the patch test was applied. To be eligible, patients had to be aged 18 to 70, diagnosed with alopecia and judged suitable for DPC therapy, while pregnant patients were excluded. Total RNA was isolated from unfractionated whole blood collected in Tempus Blood RNA tubes. The material sequenced was whole blood, taken in connection with sensitization to the hapten diphenylcyclopropenone (DPC). The sequence came from a woman in her twenties or thirties with alopecia areata. Some clones in this sample may be carry-over from other donors' samples. The chain joins TRBV10-3 to TRBJ1-3; the D gene lacks a confident call. The DNA sequence is given as TGTGCCTCCAATGCGGGAAGCTCTGGAAACACCATATATTTT. Translated, this gives CASNAGSSGNTIYF.